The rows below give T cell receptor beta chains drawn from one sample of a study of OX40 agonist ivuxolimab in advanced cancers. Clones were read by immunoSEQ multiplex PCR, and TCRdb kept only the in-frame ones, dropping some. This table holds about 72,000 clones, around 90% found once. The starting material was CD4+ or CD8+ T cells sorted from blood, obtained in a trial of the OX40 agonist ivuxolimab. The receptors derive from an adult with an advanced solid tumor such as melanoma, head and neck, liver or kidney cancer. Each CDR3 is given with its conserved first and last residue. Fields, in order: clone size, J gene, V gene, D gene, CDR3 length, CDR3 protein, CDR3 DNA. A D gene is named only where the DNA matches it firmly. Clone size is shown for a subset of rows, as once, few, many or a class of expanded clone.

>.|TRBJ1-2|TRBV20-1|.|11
CSASQGLGYTF
TGCAGTGCTAGTCAGGGGTTGGGCTACACCTTC
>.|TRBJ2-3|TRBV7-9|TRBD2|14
CASSLTSGEDTQYF
TGTGCCAGCAGCCTGACTAGCGGGGAAGATACGCAGTATTTT
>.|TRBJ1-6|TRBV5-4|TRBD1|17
CASSSTGQGAGGSPLHF
TGTGCCAGCAGCTCCACAGGACAGGGGGCAGGTGGTTCACCCCTCCACTTT
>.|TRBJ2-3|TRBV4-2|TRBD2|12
CASSLAGYTQYF
TGTGCCAGCAGCCTAGCGGGCTATACGCAGTATTTT
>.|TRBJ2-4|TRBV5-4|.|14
CASSLRGVENIQYF
TGTGCCAGCAGCTTGCGGGGAGTAGAAAACATTCAGTACTTC
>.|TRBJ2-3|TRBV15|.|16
CATSSSSGGPEDTQYF
TGTGCCACCAGCAGTTCCTCCGGGGGCCCGGAAGATACGCAGTATTTT
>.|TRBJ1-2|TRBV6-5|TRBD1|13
CASSLGTGGGYTF
TGTGCCAGCAGCCTAGGTACAGGGGGCGGCTACACCTTC
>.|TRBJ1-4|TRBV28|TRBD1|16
CASSLQGQGGTEKLFF
TGTGCCAGCAGTCTACAAGGACAGGGAGGTACAGAAAAACTGTTTTTT
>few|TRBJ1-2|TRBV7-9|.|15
CASSPLREGGLGYTF
TGTGCCAGCAGCCCGCTAAGGGAAGGAGGGTTGGGCTACACCTTC
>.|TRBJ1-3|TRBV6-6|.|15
CASSKGGFSGNTIYF
TGTGCCAGCAGTAAGGGGGGATTCTCTGGAAACACCATATATTTT
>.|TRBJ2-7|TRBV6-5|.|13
CASSPGQHSEQYF
TGTGCCAGCAGCCCTGGACAGCATAGCGAGCAGTACTTC
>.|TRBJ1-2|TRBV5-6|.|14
CASSVPVGGGGYTF
TGTGCCAGCAGCGTACCGGTTGGAGGAGGGGGCTACACCTTC
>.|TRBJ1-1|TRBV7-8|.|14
CASSLVGPVTEAFF
TGTGCCAGCAGCTTAGTAGGGCCCGTGACTGAAGCTTTCTTT
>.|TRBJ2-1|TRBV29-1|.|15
CSVPATGSSYNEQFF
TGCAGCGTACCTGCGACGGGGAGTTCCTACAATGAGCAGTTCTTC
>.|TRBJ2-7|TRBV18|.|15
CASSPGSSSSYEQYF
TGTGCCAGCTCACCAGGGAGTTCCTCGAGCTACGAGCAGTACTTC
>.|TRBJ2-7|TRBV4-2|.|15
CASSQVNNPGVEQYF
TGTGCCAGCAGCCAAGTTAACAACCCTGGGGTCGAGCAGTACTTC
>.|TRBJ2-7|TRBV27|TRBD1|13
CASSSWDRREQYF
TGTGCCAGCAGTTCATGGGACAGGCGAGAGCAGTACTTC
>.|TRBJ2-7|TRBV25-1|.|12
CASSEGSSEQYF
TGTGCCAGCAGTGAGGGCAGTTCCGAGCAGTACTTC
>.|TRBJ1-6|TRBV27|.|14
CASRNQGLHSPLHF
TGTGCCAGCAGGAACCAGGGATTGCATTCACCCCTCCACTTT
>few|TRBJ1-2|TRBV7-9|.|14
CASSLAPPGGGYTF
TGTGCCAGCAGCTTAGCCCCTCCAGGAGGTGGCTACACCTTC
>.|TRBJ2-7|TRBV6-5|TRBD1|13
CASSETGSYEQYF
TGTGCCAGCAGTGAGACAGGGTCCTACGAGCAGTACTTC
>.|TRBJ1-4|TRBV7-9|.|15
CASSLGGGGAEKLFF
TGTGCCAGCAGCTTAGGTGGGGGAGGGGCTGAAAAACTGTTTTTT
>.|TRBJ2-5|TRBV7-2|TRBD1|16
CASSPTGTAHQETQYF
TGTGCCAGCAGCCCGACCGGGACAGCACACCAAGAGACCCAGTACTTC
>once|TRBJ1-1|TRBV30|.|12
CACNQPNTEAFF
TGTGCCTGTAACCAGCCGAACACTGAAGCTTTCTTT
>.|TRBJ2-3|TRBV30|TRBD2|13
CAWRGLAEDTQYF
TGTGCCTGGAGGGGACTAGCAGAAGATACGCAGTATTTT
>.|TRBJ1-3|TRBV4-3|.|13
CASSQETGLPIYF
TGCGCCAGCAGCCAAGAGACCGGGTTACCCATATATTTT
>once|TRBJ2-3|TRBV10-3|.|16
CAISGGGGKSTDTQYF
TGTGCCATCAGTGGAGGCGGCGGGAAGAGCACAGATACGCAGTATTTT
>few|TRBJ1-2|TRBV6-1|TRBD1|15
CASSPKTGVGYGYTF
TGTGCCAGCAGCCCGAAGACAGGGGTAGGCTATGGCTACACCTTC
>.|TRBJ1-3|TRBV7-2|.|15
CASSLAVGFGNTIYF
TGTGCCAGCAGCTTAGCGGTAGGGTTTGGAAACACCATATATTTT